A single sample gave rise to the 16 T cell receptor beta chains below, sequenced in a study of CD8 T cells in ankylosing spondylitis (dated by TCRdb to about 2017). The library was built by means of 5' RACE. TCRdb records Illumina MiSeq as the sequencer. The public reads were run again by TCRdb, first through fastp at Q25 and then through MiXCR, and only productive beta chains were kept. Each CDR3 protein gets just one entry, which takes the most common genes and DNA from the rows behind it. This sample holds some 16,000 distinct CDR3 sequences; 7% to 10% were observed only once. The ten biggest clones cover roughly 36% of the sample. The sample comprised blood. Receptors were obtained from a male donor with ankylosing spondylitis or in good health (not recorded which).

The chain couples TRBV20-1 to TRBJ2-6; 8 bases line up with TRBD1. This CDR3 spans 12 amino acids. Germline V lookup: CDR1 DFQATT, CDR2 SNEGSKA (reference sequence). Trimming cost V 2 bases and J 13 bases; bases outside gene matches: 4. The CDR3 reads CSARQGAKVLTF. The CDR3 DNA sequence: TGCAGTGCTAGACAGGGGGCAAAAGTCCTGACTTTC.

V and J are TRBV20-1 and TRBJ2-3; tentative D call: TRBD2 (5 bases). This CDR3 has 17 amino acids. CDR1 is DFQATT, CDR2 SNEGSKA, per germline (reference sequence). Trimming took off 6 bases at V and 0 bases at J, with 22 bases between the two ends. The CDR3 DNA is TGCAGTGCCGACGGTTCTGGAGGCCTATCTAGCACAGATACGCAGTATTTT. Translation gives CSADGSGGLSSTDTQYF.

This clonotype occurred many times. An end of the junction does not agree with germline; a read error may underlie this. The CDR3 nucleotides are TGTGCTAGCAGCAAACAGGGGTCTCAAGAGACCCAGTACTTC. It is translated as CASSKQGSQETQYF. The chain combines TRBV7-7 with TRBJ2-5; 7 bases fit TRBD1. The CDR3 has 14 amino acids. The germline CDR1 and CDR2 sequences are SSHAT and FNYEAQ (reference sequence).

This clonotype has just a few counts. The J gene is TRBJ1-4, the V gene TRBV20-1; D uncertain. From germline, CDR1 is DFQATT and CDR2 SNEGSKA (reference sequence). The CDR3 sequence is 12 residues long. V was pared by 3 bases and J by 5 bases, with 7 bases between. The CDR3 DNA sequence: TGCAGTGCTAGCAGGCAAAATGAAAAACTGTTTTTT. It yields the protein CSASRQNEKLFF.

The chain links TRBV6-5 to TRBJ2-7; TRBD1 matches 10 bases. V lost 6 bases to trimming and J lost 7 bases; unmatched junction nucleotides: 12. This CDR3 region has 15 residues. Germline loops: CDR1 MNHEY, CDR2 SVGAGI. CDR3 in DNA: TGTGCCAGCAGCAAGCCGGGACAGGGGCTAGTTGAGCAGTACTTC. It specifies CASSKPGQGLVEQYF.

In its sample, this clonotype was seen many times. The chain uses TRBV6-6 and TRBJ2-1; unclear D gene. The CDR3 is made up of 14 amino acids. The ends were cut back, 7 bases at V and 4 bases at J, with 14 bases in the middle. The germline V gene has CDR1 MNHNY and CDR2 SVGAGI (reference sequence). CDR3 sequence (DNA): TGTGCCAGCATAGAGGCCTCCCAATACAATGAGCAGTTCTTC. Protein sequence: CASIEASQYNEQFF.

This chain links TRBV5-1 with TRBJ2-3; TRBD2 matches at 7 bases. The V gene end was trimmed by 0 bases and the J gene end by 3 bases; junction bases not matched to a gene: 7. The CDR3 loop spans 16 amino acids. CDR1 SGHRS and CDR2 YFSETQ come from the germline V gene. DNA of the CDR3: TGCGCCAGCAGCTTGGATCCTAGCGGTTCTACAGATACGCAGTATTTT. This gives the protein CASSLDPSGSTDTQYF.

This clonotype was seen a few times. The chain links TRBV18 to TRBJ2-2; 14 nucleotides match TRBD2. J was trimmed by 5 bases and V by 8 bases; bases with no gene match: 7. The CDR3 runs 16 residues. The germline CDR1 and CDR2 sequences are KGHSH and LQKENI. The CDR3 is CASPGLAGVDTGELFF. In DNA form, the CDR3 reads TGTGCCAGCCCGGGACTAGCGGGAGTGGATACCGGGGAGCTGTTTTTT.

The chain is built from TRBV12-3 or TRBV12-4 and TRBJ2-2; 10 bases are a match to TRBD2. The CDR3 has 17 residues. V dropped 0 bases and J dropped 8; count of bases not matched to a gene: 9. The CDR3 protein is CASSLAGGLAVLGELFF. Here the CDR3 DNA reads TGTGCCAGCAGTTTAGCTGGCGGACTAGCGGTGCTAGGGGAGCTGTTTTTT.

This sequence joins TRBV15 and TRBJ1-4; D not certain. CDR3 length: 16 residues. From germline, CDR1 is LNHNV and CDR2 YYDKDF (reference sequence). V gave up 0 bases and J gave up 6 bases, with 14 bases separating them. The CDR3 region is CATSRDGRGYDEKLFF. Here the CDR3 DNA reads TGTGCCACCAGCAGAGACGGGAGAGGGTACGATGAAAAACTGTTTTTT.

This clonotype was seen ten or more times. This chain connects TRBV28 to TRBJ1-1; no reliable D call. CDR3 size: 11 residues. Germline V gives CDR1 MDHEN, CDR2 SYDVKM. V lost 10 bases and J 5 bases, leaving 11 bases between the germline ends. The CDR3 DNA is TGTGCCACCAGATGGTGGACTGAAGCTTTCTTT. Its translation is CATRWWTEAFF.

For the CDR3, the DNA is TGTGCCAGCAGTTTTGACGGGAGGTTAGGGGGAGATACGCAGTATTTT. It specifies CASSFDGRLGGDTQYF. This chain joins TRBV28 and TRBJ2-3, with a weak D call TRBD2 (7 bases). The V gene lost 3 bases and the J gene lost 5 bases, with 18 bases spanning the gap. The CDR3 sequence is 16 residues long. CDR1 is MDHEN, CDR2 SYDVKM, per germline.

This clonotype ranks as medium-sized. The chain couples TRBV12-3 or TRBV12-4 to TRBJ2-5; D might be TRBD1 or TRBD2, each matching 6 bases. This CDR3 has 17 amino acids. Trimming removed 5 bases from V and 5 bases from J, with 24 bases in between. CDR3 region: CASSGPQGEGGMETQYF. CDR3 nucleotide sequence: TGTGCCAGCAGTGGCCCACAGGGCGAGGGAGGTATGGAGACCCAGTACTTC.

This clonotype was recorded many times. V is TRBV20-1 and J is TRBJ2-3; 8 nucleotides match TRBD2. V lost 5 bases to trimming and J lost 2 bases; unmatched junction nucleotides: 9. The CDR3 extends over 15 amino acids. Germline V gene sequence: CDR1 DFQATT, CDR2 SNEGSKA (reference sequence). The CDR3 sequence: CSASRASGLTDTQYF. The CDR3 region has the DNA TGCAGTGCTTCTAGGGCTAGCGGGCTCACAGATACGCAGTATTTT.

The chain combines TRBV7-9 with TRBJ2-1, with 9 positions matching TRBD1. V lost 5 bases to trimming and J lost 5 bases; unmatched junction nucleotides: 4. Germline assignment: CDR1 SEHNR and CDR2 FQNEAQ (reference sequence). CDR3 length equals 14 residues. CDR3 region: CASSPGTGNNEQFF. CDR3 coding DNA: TGTGCCAGCAGCCCCGGGACAGGGAACAATGAGCAGTTCTTC.

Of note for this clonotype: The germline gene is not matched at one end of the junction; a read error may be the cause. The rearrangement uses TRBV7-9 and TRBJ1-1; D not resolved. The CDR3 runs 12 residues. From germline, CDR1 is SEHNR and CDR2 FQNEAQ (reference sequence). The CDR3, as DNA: TGTGCCAGCAGCCTAGCATACACTGAAGCTTTCTTT. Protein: CASSLAYTEAFF.